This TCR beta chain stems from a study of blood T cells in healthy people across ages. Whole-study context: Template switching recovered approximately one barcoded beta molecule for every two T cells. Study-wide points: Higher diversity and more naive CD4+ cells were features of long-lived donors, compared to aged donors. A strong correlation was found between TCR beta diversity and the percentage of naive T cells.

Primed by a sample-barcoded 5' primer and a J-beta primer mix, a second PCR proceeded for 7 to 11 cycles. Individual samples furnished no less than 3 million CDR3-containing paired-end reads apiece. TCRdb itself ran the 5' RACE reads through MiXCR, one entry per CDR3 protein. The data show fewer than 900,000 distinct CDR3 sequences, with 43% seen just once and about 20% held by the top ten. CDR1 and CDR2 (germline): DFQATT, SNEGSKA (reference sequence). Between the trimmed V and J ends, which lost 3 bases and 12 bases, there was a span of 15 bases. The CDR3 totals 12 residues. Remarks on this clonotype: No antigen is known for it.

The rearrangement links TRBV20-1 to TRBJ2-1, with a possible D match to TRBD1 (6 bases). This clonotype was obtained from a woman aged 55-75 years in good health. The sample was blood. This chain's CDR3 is CSASRQGRGQFF. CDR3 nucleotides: TGCAGTGCTAGCCGGCAGGGGAGAGGGCAGTTCTTC.